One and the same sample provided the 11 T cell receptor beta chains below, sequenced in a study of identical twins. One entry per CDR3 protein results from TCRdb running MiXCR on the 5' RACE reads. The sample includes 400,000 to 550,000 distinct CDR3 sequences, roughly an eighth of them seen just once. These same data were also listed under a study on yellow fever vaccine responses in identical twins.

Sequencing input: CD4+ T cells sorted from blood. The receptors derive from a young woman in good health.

The CDR3 is CASSLIQSGSYNEQFF. CDR3 DNA: TGTGCCAGCAGCCTAATTCAGAGCGGGAGTTACAATGAGCAGTTCTTC. This sequence joins TRBV13 and TRBJ2-1, with 8 positions matching TRBD2. The ends lost 5 bases at V and 4 bases at J; junction bases unmatched: 10. Germline V gene sequence: CDR1 PRHDT, CDR2 FYEKMQ (reference sequence). The CDR3 has 16 amino acids.

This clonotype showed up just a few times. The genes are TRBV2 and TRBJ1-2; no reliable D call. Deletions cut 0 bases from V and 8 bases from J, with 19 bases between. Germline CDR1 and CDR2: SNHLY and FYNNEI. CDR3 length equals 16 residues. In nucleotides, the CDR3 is TGTGCCAGCAGTGAAGCGCAGGTCTGGACTTCTGGAGGCTACACCTTC. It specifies CASSEAQVWTSGGYTF.

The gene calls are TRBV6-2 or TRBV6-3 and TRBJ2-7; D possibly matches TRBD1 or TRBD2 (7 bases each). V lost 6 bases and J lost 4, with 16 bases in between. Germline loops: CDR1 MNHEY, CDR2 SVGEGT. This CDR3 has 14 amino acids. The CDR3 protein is CASSPGGERYEQYF. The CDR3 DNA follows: TGTGCCAGCAGCCCAGGGGGGGAGAGATACGAGCAGTACTTC.

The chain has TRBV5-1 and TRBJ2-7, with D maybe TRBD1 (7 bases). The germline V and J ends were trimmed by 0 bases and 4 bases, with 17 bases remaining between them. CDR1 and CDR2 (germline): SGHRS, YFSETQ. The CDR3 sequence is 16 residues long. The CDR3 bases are TGCGCCAGCAGCTTGGTTTGGGGGGACAGACTGTACGAGCAGTACTTC. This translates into CASSLVWGDRLYEQYF.

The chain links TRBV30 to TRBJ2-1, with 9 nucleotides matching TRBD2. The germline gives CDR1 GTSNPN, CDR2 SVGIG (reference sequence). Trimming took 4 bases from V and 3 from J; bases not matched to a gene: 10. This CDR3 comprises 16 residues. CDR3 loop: CAWMFAGGQSYNEQFF. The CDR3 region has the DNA TGTGCCTGGATGTTCGCGGGAGGGCAAAGCTACAATGAGCAGTTCTTC.

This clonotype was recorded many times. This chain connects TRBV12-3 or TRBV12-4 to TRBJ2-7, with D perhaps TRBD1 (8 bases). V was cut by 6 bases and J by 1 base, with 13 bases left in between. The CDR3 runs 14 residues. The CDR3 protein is CASRGQGGSYEQYF. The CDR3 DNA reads TGTGCCAGCAGAGGACAGGGAGGGTCCTACGAGCAGTACTTC.

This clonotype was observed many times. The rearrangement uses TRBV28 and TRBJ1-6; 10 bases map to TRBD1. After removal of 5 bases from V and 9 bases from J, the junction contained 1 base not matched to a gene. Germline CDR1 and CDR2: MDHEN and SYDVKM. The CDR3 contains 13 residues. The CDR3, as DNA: TGTGCCAGCAGTGGGGACAGGGGTTCACCCCTCCACTTT. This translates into CASSGDRGSPLHF.

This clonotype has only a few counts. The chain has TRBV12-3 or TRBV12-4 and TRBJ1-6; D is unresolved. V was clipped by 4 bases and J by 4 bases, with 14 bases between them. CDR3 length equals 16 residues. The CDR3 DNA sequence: TGTGCCAGCAGTTCCCGGATTATGGGTTATAATTCACCCCTCCACTTT. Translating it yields CASSSRIMGYNSPLHF.

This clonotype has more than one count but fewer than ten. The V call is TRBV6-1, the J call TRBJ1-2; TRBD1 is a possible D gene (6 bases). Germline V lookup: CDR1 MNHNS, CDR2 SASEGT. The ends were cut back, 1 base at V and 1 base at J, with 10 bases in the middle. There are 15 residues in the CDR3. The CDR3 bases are TGTGCCAGCAGTGAAGAAAGGGGGAATAACTATGGCTACACCTTC. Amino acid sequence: CASSEERGNNYGYTF.

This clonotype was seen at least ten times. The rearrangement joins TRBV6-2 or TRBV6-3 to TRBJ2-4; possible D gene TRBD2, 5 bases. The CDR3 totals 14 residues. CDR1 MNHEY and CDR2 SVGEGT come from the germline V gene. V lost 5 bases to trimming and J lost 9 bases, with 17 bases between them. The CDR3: CASSTGGLESIQYF. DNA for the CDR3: TGTGCCAGCAGTACCGGAGGTTTGGAGAGCATTCAGTACTTC.

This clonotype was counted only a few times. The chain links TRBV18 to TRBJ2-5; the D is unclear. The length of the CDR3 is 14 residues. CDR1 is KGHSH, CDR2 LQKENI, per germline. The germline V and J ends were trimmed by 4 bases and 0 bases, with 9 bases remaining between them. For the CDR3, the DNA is TGTGCCAGCTCACAGGCGGTAAACCAAGAGACCCAGTACTTC. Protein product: CASSQAVNQETQYF.